The 7 T cell receptor beta chains presented below share a single source sample, sequenced in a study of cytomegalovirus exposure and HLA in healthy donors. Method: immunoSEQ multiplex PCR; TCRdb's copy keeps in-frame clones and lacks some. The profile covers 85,000 to 120,000 clones, with approximately 95% appearing a single time and 0.8% to 0.9% taken by the ten largest. What was sequenced was PBMCs. These receptors were collected from a woman under 30 in good health and CMV-seronegative.

The chain carries TRBV2 and TRBJ2-7; 9 nucleotides line up with TRBD1. The ends lost 3 bases at V and 6 bases at J; junction bases unmatched: 6. This CDR3 is 14 amino acids long. Per germline, CDR1 SNHLY and CDR2 FYNNEI. CDR3 in amino acids: CASSDSRQGVEQYF. The DNA of the CDR3 is TGTGCCAGCAGTGATTCAAGACAGGGGGTCGAGCAGTACTTC.

The chain joins TRBV7-8 to TRBJ1-1; 7 bases fit TRBD1. The germline gives CDR1 SGHVS, CDR2 FQNEAQ. The CDR3 has 16 residues. Unmatched junction bases numbered 4, after V lost 0 bases and J lost 0 bases. The CDR3 bases are TGTGCCAGCAGCTTAGCCGACAGGGCGATGAACACTGAAGCTTTCTTT. Its protein product is CASSLADRAMNTEAFF.

The CDR3 DNA sequence: TGTGCCAGCAGTGAAAGGTTTGGCAGGGCGCATTTT. It yields the protein CASSERFGRAHF. The J gene is TRBJ1-5, the V gene TRBV2, with D possibly TRBD1 on 5 matching bases. CDR3 size: 12 residues. Germline V gene lookup returns CDR1 SNHLY and CDR2 FYNNEI. V dropped 2 bases and J dropped 15 bases, with 14 bases sitting between them. The full variable domain, rest sourced from reference TRBV2 and TRBJ1-5, is EPEVTQTPSHQVTQMGQEVILRCVPISNHLYFYWYRQILGQKVEFLVSFYNNEISEKSEIFDDQFSVERPDGSNFTLKIRSTKLEDSAMYFCASSERFGRAHFGDGTRLSIL.

The J gene is TRBJ2-7, the V gene TRBV2, with a weak D call TRBD1 (6 bases). The CDR3 loop spans 13 amino acids. Trimming left V 2 bases short and J 2 bases short, with 7 bases between. Germline values: CDR1 SNHLY, CDR2 FYNNEI. DNA of the CDR3: TGTGCCAGCAGTGAACACAGGGCCTACGAGCAGTACTTC. Translation: CASSEHRAYEQYF. The entire variable domain, with the rest obtained from reference TRBV2 and TRBJ2-7, is as follows: EPEVTQTPSHQVTQMGQEVILRCVPISNHLYFYWYRQILGQKVEFLVSFYNNEISEKSEIFDDQFSVERPDGSNFTLKIRSTKLEDSAMYFCASSEHRAYEQYFGPGTRLTVT.

The table lists this clone with a count of one. The chain combines TRBV11-3 with TRBJ2-6; no firm D call. The V gene's germline CDR1 is SGHNT and CDR2 YENEEA. The ends were cut back, 1 base at V and 0 bases at J, with 10 bases in the middle. There are 17 residues in the CDR3. The CDR3 is CASSLGRSSSGANVLTF. DNA of the CDR3: TGTGCCAGCAGCTTAGGCCGGAGCAGCTCTGGGGCCAACGTCCTGACTTTC.

This clone has more than one count but fewer than ten. This chain joins TRBV27 and TRBJ2-7; 7 nucleotides align to TRBD1. CDR1 MNHEY and CDR2 SMNVEV come from the germline V gene (reference sequence). CDR3 length equals 14 residues. Unmatched junction bases numbered 5, after V lost 3 bases and J lost 3 bases. The CDR3 sequence is CASSFRTGIYEQYF. CDR3 DNA sequence: TGTGCCAGCAGTTTTAGGACAGGCATCTACGAGCAGTACTTC.

The V call is TRBV30, the J call TRBJ2-7, with 7 bases aligning to TRBD2. CDR1 and CDR2 from the germline V gene are GTSNPN and SVGIG (reference sequence). Trimming cost V 4 bases and J 6 bases; bases outside gene matches: 3. CDR3 length: 11 amino acids. This chain's CDR3 is CAWKRGFEQYF. CDR3 bases: TGTGCCTGGAAGCGGGGTTTCGAGCAGTACTTC.